Described below is a single T cell receptor (beta chain) sequence and its context. Germline V gene sequence: CDR1 SGHNT, CDR2 YENEEA. The germline V and J ends were trimmed by 1 base and 3 bases, with 12 bases remaining between them. The CDR3 consists of 16 residues. This sample was taken from a study of blood T cell repertoires in COVID-19. Study-level background: Sites across the United States, Italy and Spain contributed samples from acute and convalescent COVID-19. PBMCs, B-cell-depleted T cells, or T cells were the source of the cDNA or gDNA that made up the material.

The authors' processing: Amplification with reference gene primers provided the estimates of nucleated cell counts. Sequencing was performed with immunoSEQ multiplex PCR; in TCRdb, only in-frame clones are kept and a portion is missing. V and J calls and clone size are copied from that table; D and trimming were computed from the DNA. The data contain more than 65,000 clones, about 76% of them singletons. Specimen: peripheral blood. This TCR came from a woman older than 75 with active or convalescent COVID-19. The rearrangement uses TRBV11-3 and TRBJ2-2, with D possibly being TRBD1 (7 bases). The CDR3 DNA follows: TGTGCCAGCAGCTTAGGGCAGGGGGACTACACCGGGGAGCTGTTTTTT. It codes for CASSLGQGDYTGELFF.